The T cell receptor beta chain under discussion was sequenced for a study of blood T cell repertoires in COVID-19. Across the study: Sites in the United States, Italy and Spain provided acute and convalescent COVID-19 samples.

Per the original methods: Reference gene primers were amplified, and this amplification served to estimate nucleated cell counts. Profiling relied on immunoSEQ multiplex PCR, and the TCRdb table lists in-frame clones only, not all of them. That table supplies the V and J calls and clone size; D and trimming were determined from the DNA. This table holds roughly 380,000 clones, approximately 90% found once. The length of the CDR3 is 15 residues. Per the germline V gene, CDR1 is SEHNR and CDR2 is FQNEAQ (reference sequence). Trimming removed 5 bases at V and 1 base at J, with 14 bases between. This rearrangement joins TRBV7-9 to TRBJ2-5, with a weak D call TRBD1 (6 bases). Sequencing was carried out using peripheral blood. This sequence was found in an older woman with COVID-19, enrolled during active disease. This CDR3 is CASSPSRGPQETQYF. The CDR3 nucleotides are TGTGCCAGCAGCCCCAGCAGGGGACCCCAAGAGACCCAGTACTTC.